These 19 T cell receptor beta chains came from one sample sequenced in a study of T cells in Graves' hyperthyroidism and ophthalmopathy. Amplified TCR beta CDR3 regions came from RNA transcripts. The HTBI primer set was used in a first-round RT-PCR of the TCR CDR3. TCRdb re-called the multiplex PCR reads through MiXCR, storing one row per CDR3 protein. The sample consists of roughly 57,000 distinct CDR3 sequences, roughly 58% of them appearing once. Sample: blood. These receptors came from a woman aged 55-69 years with Graves' ophthalmopathy.

This clonotype came up once. This sequence joins TRBV7-2 and TRBJ1-5; 11 bases align to TRBD1. The CDR3 has 16 residues. Losses at the gene ends were 1 base for V and 14 bases for J; bases not matched to a gene: 13. Germline CDR1 SGHTA, CDR2 FQGNSA. The CDR3: CASSLGTGGRKINEHF. As DNA, the CDR3 is TGTGCCAGCAGCTTAGGGACAGGGGGCAGGAAGATCAATGAGCATTTT.

This clonotype was counted only a few times. A clone one base away is much larger, so this may be a read error. The CDR3 DNA sequence: TGTGCCAGCAGTCCTCCCGGGCGGGGTGCCTACGAGCAGTACTTC. Its protein product is CASSPPGRGAYEQYF. The rearrangement links TRBV28 to TRBJ2-7; weak D call: TRBD2 (6 bases). V was cut by 5 bases and J by 2 bases, with 16 bases left in between. This CDR3 has 15 residues. Germline V CDR1 and CDR2: MDHEN, SYDVKM.

The V and J genes are TRBV7-2 and TRBJ1-6; 8 nucleotides align to TRBD1. Germline lookup yields CDR1 SGHTA and CDR2 FQGNSA. This CDR3 contains 16 residues. The V segment lost 3 bases and the J segment 6 bases; nucleotides outside the gene matches: 7. CDR3 protein: CASSLGGTGSNSPLHF. CDR3 in DNA: TGTGCCAGCAGCTTGGGGGGGACAGGCTCTAATTCACCCCTCCACTTT.

Many counts were recorded for this clonotype. The chain is built from TRBV11-2 and TRBJ2-3; D is ambiguous. Germline CDR1 is SGHAT and CDR2 is FQNNGV. The CDR3 is 13 residues long. V was pared by 1 base and J by 6 bases, with 8 bases between. The CDR3: CASSLVLSDTQYF. Here the CDR3 DNA reads TGTGCCAGCAGCTTAGTTCTCTCCGATACGCAGTATTTT.

With regard to this clonotype: Possible read error: a much larger clone is one base away. The V call is TRBV11-2, the J call TRBJ2-3; 10 positions match TRBD2. The germline gives CDR1 SGHAT, CDR2 FQNNGV. V was pared by 4 bases and J by 8 bases, with 9 bases of the junction left unmatched. There are 15 residues in the CDR3. CDR3 amino acids: CASSSLKREGATQYF. The CDR3 DNA is TGTGCCAGCAGCTCCCTCAAGCGGGAGGGAGCTACGCAGTATTTT.

The rearrangement joins TRBV20-1 to TRBJ2-3, with D perhaps matching TRBD2 (6 bases). Trimming took 6 bases from V and 0 from J, leaving 16 bases between them. This CDR3 is 15 amino acids long. Germline values: CDR1 DFQATT, CDR2 SNEGSKA (reference sequence). The CDR3 region has the DNA TGCAGTGCCACGTTGGCGGGAAGTAGCACAGATACGCAGTATTTT. Its translation is CSATLAGSSTDTQYF.

The chain joins TRBV19 to TRBJ1-4, with unresolved D. This CDR3 is built from 15 residues. Germline V gives CDR1 LNHDA, CDR2 SQIVND (reference sequence). Trimming took off 3 bases at V and 8 bases at J, with 16 bases between the two ends. The CDR3 here is CASSMWRQVGEKLFF. The CDR3 nucleotides are TGTGCCAGTAGTATGTGGCGTCAGGTTGGAGAAAAACTGTTTTTT.

This chain links TRBV20-1 with TRBJ1-2; tentatively, D is TRBD1 (5 bases). The CDR3 loop spans 13 amino acids. The germline V gene has CDR1 DFQATT and CDR2 SNEGSKA (reference sequence). V was pared by 8 bases and J by 5 bases, with 18 bases between. CDR3: CSPDRDGPYGYTF. CDR3 in DNA: TGCAGTCCGGACCGGGACGGGCCGTATGGCTACACCTTC.

The V call is TRBV20-1, the J call TRBJ1-1; no firm D call. There are 11 residues in the CDR3. Germline V CDR1 and CDR2: DFQATT, SNEGSKA (reference sequence). Between the trimmed V and J ends, which lost 3 bases and 5 bases, there was a span of 7 bases. CDR3 sequence reads: CSARGGTEAFF. CDR3 bases: TGCAGTGCTAGGGGAGGAACTGAAGCTTTCTTT.

This clonotype was detected only a few times. The rearrangement uses TRBV25-1 and TRBJ2-1, with 8 nucleotides matching TRBD2. The germline gives CDR1 MGHDK, CDR2 SYGVNS. V lost 1 base to trimming and J lost 9 bases; unmatched junction nucleotides: 5. The length of the CDR3 is 14 residues. CDR3 loop: CASSESWRGAEQFF. The CDR3 region has the DNA TGTGCCAGCAGTGAATCATGGCGGGGGGCTGAGCAGTTCTTC. The full variable domain, with the rest looked up from reference TRBV25-1 and TRBJ2-1, is EADIYQTPRYLVIGTGKKITLECSQTMGHDKMYWYQQDPGMELHLIHYSYGVNSTEKGDLSSESTVSRIRTEHFPLTLESARPSHTSQYLCASSESWRGAEQFFGPGTRLTVL.

About this clonotype: The conserved closing phenylalanine or tryptophan is absent in this CDR3, likely reflecting a read error. V usage is TRBV6-2 or TRBV6-3 and J usage is TRBJ1-1, with D tentatively TRBD1 (6 bases). Deletions cut 5 bases from V and 9 bases from J, with 16 bases between. The CDR3 spans 13 residues. Per the germline V gene, CDR1 is MNHEY and CDR2 is SVGEGT. The CDR3 reads CASSASGGQKAFS. CDR3 DNA sequence: TGTGCCAGCAGTGCCTCGGGGGGGCAAAAAGCTTTCTCT.

The CDR3 sequence: CATSDCAGTGTYGYTF. CDR3 DNA: TGTGCCACCAGTGATTGCGCCGGGACAGGAACCTATGGCTACACCTTC. The V and J genes are TRBV24-1 and TRBJ1-2; 8 bases align to TRBD1. The V and J ends lost 2 bases and 4 bases, in that order; junction bases with no gene match: 8. Looked up from germline, CDR1 is KGHDR and CDR2 is SFDVKD. The CDR3 is 16 amino acids.

The chain has TRBV4-2 and TRBJ2-1, with 13 bases identical to TRBD2. The J segment lost 6 bases and the V segment lost 4 bases, leaving 12 bases of the junction unmatched. This CDR3 has 18 residues. The germline gives CDR1 LGHNA, CDR2 YNFKEQ. The CDR3 spells CASSRNSPRLAGGNEQFF. CDR3 sequence (DNA): TGTGCCAGCAGCCGAAATTCCCCCCGACTAGCGGGAGGCAATGAGCAGTTCTTC.

This clonotype was detected many times. It may be a read error: a sequence one base away is much more abundant. The CDR3 coding sequence is TGTGCCAGCAGCGAACTAGCGGGGGGCTACAATGAGCAGTTCTTC. Its translation: CASSELAGGYNEQFF. The chain joins TRBV9 to TRBJ2-1; TRBD2 matches 12 bases. This CDR3 is built from 15 residues. V lost 3 bases to trimming and J lost 3 bases; unmatched junction nucleotides: 1. Looked up from germline, CDR1 is SGDLS and CDR2 is YYNGEE.

This clonotype was detected ten times or more. This chain's CDR3 is CASSVPGLQPQHF. DNA for the CDR3: TGTGCCAGCAGTGTTCCGGGGCTTCAGCCCCAGCATTTT. The genes are TRBV6-1 and TRBJ1-5, with TRBD1 as a possible D gene (5 bases). Germline CDR1 reads MNHNS; CDR2 reads SASEGT. This CDR3 is built from 13 residues. The germline V and J ends were trimmed by 4 bases and 6 bases, with 10 bases remaining between them.

The rearrangement links TRBV29-1 to TRBJ1-2; D not certain. Per the germline V gene, CDR1 is SQVTM and CDR2 is ANQGSEA. V lost 3 bases and J 3 bases, leaving 5 bases between the germline ends. The CDR3 loop spans 11 amino acids. The CDR3 region has the DNA TGCAGCGTTGATAGGGACTATGGCTACACCTTC. The encoded protein is CSVDRDYGYTF.

This clonotype came up many times. CDR3 DNA sequence: TGTGCCAGCAGTAGACGGGACACAGATACGCAGTATTTT. It encodes CASSRRDTDTQYF. V gene TRBV12-3 or TRBV12-4 combines with J gene TRBJ2-3, with a possible D match to TRBD2 (5 bases). The CDR3 is 13 amino acids. The ends were cut back, 5 bases at V and 2 bases at J, with 8 bases in the middle.

With respect to this clonotype: Here the CDR3 omits its conserved ending phenylalanine or tryptophan, so a read error is the likely source. The DNA is omitted, as the CDR3 cannot be located on it reliably, and the CDR3 follows TCRdb's listing. The chain couples TRBV9 to TRBJ2-7; the D call TRBD2 from the table was never checked on the DNA. Germline assignment: CDR1 SGDLS and CDR2 YYNGEE. The CDR3 has 14 residues if both end residues are counted. CDR3 sequence reads: CASSIGGDFYERYL.

This clonotype was recorded at least ten times. The V gene is TRBV4-3, the J gene TRBJ2-1; the D call may be TRBD1 or TRBD2 (6 bases each). The CDR3 is 14 amino acids. Trimming removed 4 bases from V and 10 bases from J, with 17 bases in between. CDR1 is LGHNA, CDR2 YSLEER, per germline. The CDR3 DNA follows: TGCGCCAGCAGCCTCGCCTCAACGGGGGCCGAGCAGTTCTTC. This codes for CASSLASTGAEQFF.